This T cell receptor beta chain was identified during a study of T-cell memory formation after mild COVID-19. The CDR3 spans 17 residues. The trim removed 0 bases at V and 8 bases at J, leaving 6 bases unmatched. The V gene's germline CDR1 is SGDLS and CDR2 YYNGEE. TCRdb reprocessed the 5' RACE reads with MiXCR, giving one entry per CDR3 protein. In the table there are roughly 560,000 distinct CDR3 sequences, around 20% of which are singletons. This clonotype was seen more than once but under ten times. This sequence was found in an adult woman who had mild COVID-19 (a few samples of this study predate the infection). Cell type and time point are not known. Sequencing was performed on PBMCs or a T cell subset sorted from them (not recorded which). V and J are TRBV9 and TRBJ2-1, with TRBD2 matching 15 bases. The CDR3 protein is CASSVVGLAGGDYEQFF. CDR3 DNA: TGTGCCAGCAGCGTAGTGGGACTAGCGGGAGGTGACTATGAGCAGTTCTTC. The whole variable domain, remainder taken from reference TRBV9 and TRBJ2-1, is DSGVTQTPKHLITATGQRVTLRCSPRSGDLSVYWYQQSLDQGLQFLIQYYNGEERAKGNILERFSAQQFPDLHSELNLSSLELGDSALYFCASSVVGLAGGDYEQFFGPGTRLTVL.